The 30 T cell receptor beta chains below all came from one sample that was sequenced in a study of blood T cell repertoires in COVID-19. Sequencing was performed with immunoSEQ multiplex PCR; in TCRdb, only in-frame clones are kept and a portion is missing. The sample shows a few hundred thousand clones, around four fifths of them seen only once. Sample: peripheral blood. The receptors were sampled from a woman of 80 years or more with active or convalescent COVID-19.

The gene calls are TRBV24-1 and TRBJ2-7, with 8 bases fitting TRBD1. V lost 2 bases to trimming and J lost 6 bases; unmatched junction nucleotides: 8. CDR1 KGHDR and CDR2 SFDVKD come from the germline V gene. CDR3 length: 15 amino acids. As DNA, the CDR3 is TGTGCCACCAGTGATTCCGCACAGGGGGGCTTCGAGCAGTACTTC. It codes for CATSDSAQGGFEQYF.

The rearrangement links TRBV28 to TRBJ2-1, with 8 bases identical to TRBD2. V lost 4 bases to trimming and J lost 5 bases; unmatched junction nucleotides: 4. Germline loops: CDR1 MDHEN, CDR2 SYDVKM. The CDR3 loop spans 14 amino acids. CDR3 DNA: TGTGCCAGCAGTTCGGGGACTAGGAACAATGAGCAGTTCTTC. Translated: CASSSGTRNNEQFF.

The J gene is TRBJ2-1, the V gene TRBV5-1; D is unresolved. Trimming left V 4 bases short and J 9 bases short, with 14 bases between. This CDR3 contains 13 residues. Germline CDR1 is SGHRS and CDR2 is YFSETQ. The CDR3 here is CASSRVVRSEQFF. The CDR3 DNA follows: TGCGCCAGCAGCCGGGTCGTCCGCAGTGAGCAGTTCTTC.

The chain recombines TRBV25-1 with TRBJ2-3; TRBD2 agrees at 12 bases. This CDR3 region has 17 residues. With 4 bases clipped from V and 3 bases from J, the junction kept 8 bases outside the gene matches. Germline V gene lookup returns CDR1 MGHDK and CDR2 SYGVNS. The CDR3 DNA reads as TGTGCCAGCAGTGCCCTACCGGGACTAGCGGGTACAGATACGCAGTATTTT. Its protein is CASSALPGLAGTDTQYF.

The chain has TRBV29-1 and TRBJ1-1; a weak D match, TRBD1 (5 bases). V was clipped by 6 bases and J by 1 base, with 9 bases between them. The CDR3 runs to 12 residues. The germline V gene has CDR1 SQVTM and CDR2 ANQGSEA. CDR3 nucleotides: TGCAGCGTGAGGACATGGAACACTGAAGCTTTCTTT. Amino acids: CSVRTWNTEAFF.

The rearrangement uses TRBV5-6 and TRBJ2-7; TRBD1 might be the D (7 bases). Germline CDR1 reads SGHDT; CDR2 reads YYEEEE. V was clipped by 6 bases and J by 9 bases, with 22 bases between them. This CDR3 has 14 amino acids. In DNA form, the CDR3 reads TGTGCCAGCAAATCCGGGCAGGGGGGACGGGTGCAGTACTTC. It yields the protein CASKSGQGGRVQYF.

The J gene is TRBJ1-4, the V gene TRBV2; D remains ambiguous. The germline V gene encodes CDR1 SNHLY and CDR2 FYNNEI. The CDR3 consists of 11 residues. V gave up 4 bases and J gave up 6 bases, with 3 bases separating them. CDR3 loop: CASSAYEKLFF. The CDR3 DNA follows: TGTGCCAGCAGTGCATATGAAAAACTGTTTTTT.

There are a few counts of this clone. The rearrangement links TRBV5-1 to TRBJ2-7, with 7 bases fitting TRBD1. Germline CDR1 is SGHRS and CDR2 is YFSETQ. CDR3 length: 18 amino acids. V lost 0 bases to trimming and J lost 0 bases; unmatched junction nucleotides: 12. The CDR3 DNA reads as TGCGCCAGCAGCTTGGAGGGTTCCGGGACAGCGAGCTCCTACGAGCAGTACTTC. It specifies CASSLEGSGTASSYEQYF.

The V call is TRBV9, the J call TRBJ2-5, with 9 positions matching TRBD1. The CDR3 runs to 15 residues. Germline trimming cut 3 bases from V and 5 bases from J; bases unmatched to any gene: 8. CDR1 and CDR2 (germline): SGDLS, YYNGEE. The CDR3 sequence: CASSAITTGGETQYF. The CDR3 bases are TGTGCCAGCAGCGCCATAACCACAGGGGGCGAGACCCAGTACTTC.

The chain recombines TRBV7-9 with TRBJ2-3; 10 nucleotides align to TRBD2. CDR1 SEHNR and CDR2 FQNEAQ come from the germline V gene (reference sequence). The CDR3 sequence is 16 residues long. V shed 6 bases and J 2 bases; nucleotides not matched to a gene: 8. The DNA of the CDR3 is TGTGCCAGCAGTCGACTAGCGGGCCACCCCACAGATACGCAGTATTTT. Translating it yields CASSRLAGHPTDTQYF.

This chain joins TRBV19 and TRBJ1-2, with TRBD1 matching over 9 bases. V lost 2 bases, J lost 4 bases, and 5 bases stayed unmatched. Germline V gene data show CDR1 as LNHDA and CDR2 as SQIVND (reference sequence). The CDR3 contains 15 residues. CDR3 bases: TGTGCCAGTAGTATACCGGGACAGGGACGCTATGGCTACACCTTC. Translated, it gives CASSIPGQGRYGYTF.

The rearrangement uses TRBV9 and TRBJ1-1; D is possibly TRBD1 (6 bases). Trimming stripped 5 bases from V and 2 bases from J, with 13 bases between. Germline V gives CDR1 SGDLS, CDR2 YYNGEE. This CDR3 spans 14 amino acids. CDR3 sequence: CASRRTEINTEAFF. The CDR3 DNA reads as TGTGCCAGCAGGAGGACAGAGATTAACACTGAAGCTTTCTTT. The whole variable domain, filled in from reference TRBV9 and TRBJ1-1, reads DSGVTQTPKHLITATGQRVTLRCSPRSGDLSVYWYQQSLDQGLQFLIQYYNGEERAKGNILERFSAQQFPDLHSELNLSSLELGDSALYFCASRRTEINTEAFFGQGTRLTVV.

The chain recombines TRBV7-9 with TRBJ2-7; D may be TRBD2 (5 bases). Per germline, CDR1 SEHNR and CDR2 FQNEAQ (reference sequence). The ends were cut back, 5 bases at V and 6 bases at J, with 11 bases in the middle. The CDR3 is made up of 12 amino acids. CDR3 region: CASSPLEGEQYF. The CDR3 nucleotides are TGTGCCAGCAGCCCTCTCGAGGGCGAGCAGTACTTC.

This chain links TRBV12-5 with TRBJ1-1; no definite D call. V was shortened by 5 bases and J by 4 bases, with 8 bases between the two germline ends. The CDR3 runs to 12 residues. Per the germline V gene, CDR1 is LGHNT and CDR2 is FRNRAP. The CDR3 loop is CASGNGGTEAFF. The DNA of the CDR3 is TGTGCTAGTGGTAACGGAGGCACTGAAGCTTTCTTT.

This clone has a count of ten or more. The J gene is TRBJ1-1, the V gene TRBV11-2; D not certain. Looked up from germline, CDR1 is SGHAT and CDR2 is FQNNGV. V lost 0 bases, J lost 5 bases, and 13 bases lay in between. This CDR3 has 15 residues. The CDR3 here is CASSLDRRTGTEAFF. The CDR3 DNA sequence: TGTGCCAGCAGCTTAGATCGCAGGACGGGGACTGAAGCTTTCTTT.

This CDR3 is CASREIGTGNTEAFF. CDR3 coding DNA: TGTGCCAGCAGGGAGATTGGGACAGGGAACACTGAAGCTTTCTTT. The chain couples TRBV28 to TRBJ1-1, with TRBD1 matching over 8 bases. The CDR3 is 15 amino acids. Germline V lookup: CDR1 MDHEN, CDR2 SYDVKM. V trimming: 6 bases; J trimming: 1 base; junction bases outside the gene matches: 7. The entire variable domain, with the rest obtained from reference TRBV28 and TRBJ1-1, is as follows: DVKVTQSSRYLVKRTGEKVFLECVQDMDHENMFWYRQDPGLGLRLIYFSYDVKMKEKGDIPEGYSVSREKKERFSLILESASTNQTSMYLCASREIGTGNTEAFFGQGTRLTVV.

The chain joins TRBV27 to TRBJ2-1; 11 nucleotides agree with TRBD2. The CDR3 is made up of 17 amino acids. V shed 7 bases, J shed 7 bases, and the junction held 15 bases outside the gene matches. Germline V gene lookup returns CDR1 MNHEY and CDR2 SMNVEV (reference sequence). The CDR3 DNA is TGTGCCAGCAACTTGGGGGTAGCGGGGGGGCCAGGGAATGAGCAGTTCTTC. Translated, it gives CASNLGVAGGPGNEQFF.

The chain carries TRBV5-1 and TRBJ1-1; D is undetermined. Germline V lookup: CDR1 SGHRS, CDR2 YFSETQ. V lost 4 bases and J 1 base, leaving 14 bases between the germline ends. The CDR3 consists of 15 residues. CDR3 DNA sequence: TGCGCCAGCAGCACCGATTTGAACAGGAACACTGAAGCTTTCTTT. Encoded protein: CASSTDLNRNTEAFF.

The chain recombines TRBV6-2 or TRBV6-3 with TRBJ2-2, with TRBD1 matching over 10 bases. Germline V gives CDR1 MNHEY, CDR2 SVGEGT. The CDR3 totals 16 residues. J lost 3 bases, V lost 2 bases, and 3 bases had no gene match. The CDR3 nucleotides are TGTGCCAGCAGTTACGGGACAGGGGTTGACACCGGGGAGCTGTTTTTT. Its protein product is CASSYGTGVDTGELFF.

This chain connects TRBV5-1 to TRBJ2-1, with a weak D call TRBD1 (6 bases). The V and J ends lost 4 bases and 5 bases respectively, with 13 bases between them. CDR1 is SGHRS, CDR2 YFSETQ, per germline. The CDR3 is 14 residues long. CDR3 DNA sequence: TGCGCCAGCAGCCCCTGGCAGGGGAACAATGAGCAGTTCTTC. Residues: CASSPWQGNNEQFF.

The genes are TRBV5-1 and TRBJ1-5; D not certain. V gave up 2 bases and J gave up 2 bases, with 14 bases separating them. Germline values: CDR1 SGHRS, CDR2 YFSETQ. The CDR3 has 16 residues. CDR3 loop: CASSLSGGGGNQPQHF. CDR3 DNA: TGCGCCAGCAGCTTATCGGGTGGTGGAGGCAATCAGCCCCAGCATTTT.

V and J are TRBV21-1 and TRBJ1-6. TRBV21-1 is a pseudogene segment. The CDR3 is made up of 16 amino acids. The CDR3 spells CASSKVRGPDNSPLHF. The CDR3 region has the DNA TGTGCCAGCAGCAAAGTGCGGGGACCAGATAATTCACCCCTCCACTTT.

The rearrangement links TRBV3-1 (or the pseudogene TRBV3-2) to TRBJ2-5, with D possibly matching TRBD1 (7 bases). In germline, CDR1 is LGHDT, CDR2 YNNKEL (reference sequence). The CDR3 has 14 amino acids. Trimming shortened V by 3 bases and J by 9 bases, and 17 bases separated the two germline ends. The CDR3 DNA is TGTGCCAGCAGCCACAGGGGGGCCTCGGAGGCCCAGTACTTC. It translates to CASSHRGASEAQYF.

The rearrangement joins TRBV28 to TRBJ1-4; D not certain. The germline V and J ends were trimmed by 6 bases and 7 bases, with 6 bases remaining between them. Looked up from germline, CDR1 is MDHEN and CDR2 is SYDVKM. This CDR3 has 11 residues. The CDR3 loop reads CASSKIEKLFF. As DNA, the CDR3 is TGTGCCAGCAGCAAAATTGAAAAACTGTTTTTT.

The rearrangement joins TRBV19 to TRBJ2-3; tentative D call: TRBD2 (7 bases). V was pared by 3 bases and J by 5 bases, with 18 bases between. Germline V gene sequence: CDR1 LNHDA, CDR2 SQIVND (reference sequence). The length of the CDR3 is 16 residues. CDR3 nucleotide sequence: TGTGCCAGTAGTATTGAGGTGGGGGGGCCACGAGATACGCAGTATTTT. It yields the protein CASSIEVGGPRDTQYF.

This clone was seen a few times. The chain has TRBV27 and TRBJ2-1, with a weak D call TRBD1 (6 bases). There are 16 residues in the CDR3. Germline CDR1 and CDR2: MNHEY and SMNVEV (reference sequence). Trimming took 6 bases from V and 4 from J, leaving 19 bases between them. The CDR3 sequence: CASSGDRDKKYNEQFF. As DNA, the CDR3 is TGTGCCAGCAGCGGAGACCGGGACAAAAAGTACAATGAGCAGTTCTTC.

The chain is built from TRBV2 and TRBJ1-5; D remains ambiguous. CDR1 is SNHLY and CDR2 is FYNNEI in the germline V gene. Trimming removed 4 bases from V and 7 bases from J, with 11 bases in between. There are 13 residues in the CDR3. CDR3 loop: CASSGEELQPQHF. The CDR3 bases are TGTGCCAGCAGTGGTGAAGAACTACAGCCCCAGCATTTT.

The chain combines TRBV7-2 with TRBJ2-3; D perhaps matches TRBD2 (6 bases). The CDR3 length is 15 residues. From germline, CDR1 is SGHTA and CDR2 FQGNSA. The V gene lost 3 bases and the J gene lost 2 bases, with 12 bases spanning the gap. The CDR3 spells CASSFRRESTDTQYF. CDR3 nucleotides: TGTGCCAGCAGCTTCCGGCGGGAATCCACAGATACGCAGTATTTT.

This clone was observed a few times. V and J are TRBV14 and TRBJ2-2, with D possibly matching TRBD1 (6 bases). V lost 3 bases and J 1 base, leaving 12 bases between the germline ends. There are 16 residues in the CDR3. Germline CDR1 and CDR2: SGHDN and FVKESK. The CDR3 region has the DNA TGTGCCAGCAGCCACATCGGACAGAGGAACACCGGGGAGCTGTTTTTT. Its protein is CASSHIGQRNTGELFF.

The genes are TRBV7-2 and TRBJ1-2; D unclear. The germline CDR1 and CDR2 sequences are SGHTA and FQGNSA. Trimming removed 6 bases from V and 4 bases from J, with 18 bases in between. This CDR3 spans 15 amino acids. The CDR3 here is CASRGTEGYGYGYTF. CDR3 nucleotide sequence: TGTGCCAGCAGAGGCACCGAGGGATACGGCTATGGCTACACCTTC.